This T cell receptor beta chain was documented in a study of blood T cell repertoires in COVID-19. Study as a whole: T cells, B-cell-depleted T cells, or PBMCs provided the cDNA or gDNA that served as material.

Only one count was recorded for this clone. Per the study methods: Amplified reference gene primers provided the basis for estimating nucleated cell counts. TCRdb keeps only in-frame clones here, not all; method: immunoSEQ multiplex PCR. V, J and clone size are those of that table, while D and trimming were read from the DNA. This table has fewer than 300,000 clones, about 89% appearing once. Germline CDR1 reads LNHDA; CDR2 reads SQIVND (reference sequence). The CDR3 spans 13 residues. The V gene lost 4 bases and the J gene lost 4 bases, with 8 bases spanning the gap. Participants were aged roughly 18 to 89 years, lived in over 20 US areas, and enrolled virtually. Self-reported history from a screening survey and questionnaire set each donor's cohort.

This receptor was taken from a man aged 40-49 years who had recovered from COVID-19. The sample was PBMCs or T cells enriched from blood (not recorded which). This sequence joins TRBV19 and TRBJ1-5; maybe TRBD1 (5 bases). The CDR3 coding sequence is TGTGCCAGTAGTACAGACAGAAATCAGCCCCAGCATTTT. Amino acid sequence: CASSTDRNQPQHF.